This entry lists 11 T cell receptor beta chains sequenced from one sample in a study of response to subunit inactivated influenza vaccine. TCRdb independently ran MiXCR on the RT-PCR reads; one entry per CDR3 protein. Of about 520,000 distinct CDR3 sequences in the sample, less than 30% are singletons; the top ten hold 1.9%. Sequenced material: CD4+ T cells sorted from PBMCs, taken about 5 days after vaccination. The origin of the receptors is a man over 45 who received an inactivated influenza vaccine.

The rearrangement uses TRBV20-1 and TRBJ1-6; D is unresolved. The CDR3 covers 16 residues. Deletions cut 0 bases from V and 6 bases from J, with 15 bases between. Germline loops: CDR1 DFQATT, CDR2 SNEGSKA (reference sequence). CDR3 coding DNA: TGCAGTGCTAGAGATAGTGGCGGGTCGGTTAATTCACCCCTCCACTTT. It is translated as CSARDSGGSVNSPLHF.

The chain links TRBV5-1 to TRBJ2-7, with no clear D. V was pared by 4 bases and J by 2 bases, with 16 bases between. The length of the CDR3 is 15 residues. CDR1 is SGHRS and CDR2 is YFSETQ in the germline V gene. This chain's CDR3 is CASSPRQGTAYEQYF. The CDR3 nucleotides read TGCGCCAGCAGCCCCCGCCAAGGAACAGCCTACGAGCAGTACTTC.

J is TRBJ2-7 and V is TRBV10-3, with 7 bases fitting TRBD2. V was pared by 3 bases and J by 7 bases, with 9 bases of the junction left unmatched. CDR3 size: 14 residues. Germline CDR1 reads ENHRY; CDR2 reads SYGVKD. This CDR3 reads CAISDRREGREQYF. DNA for the CDR3: TGTGCCATCAGTGATCGCAGGGAGGGACGGGAGCAGTACTTC.

This chain joins TRBV12-3 or TRBV12-4 and TRBJ2-3; 8 bases align to TRBD2. The CDR3 covers 15 residues. The junction had 4 bases not matched to a gene; V was cut back by 5 bases and J by 0 bases. The CDR3 DNA reads TGTGCCAGCAGTCTCCCTAGCGGGAGCACAGATACGCAGTATTTT. Translated, it gives CASSLPSGSTDTQYF.

The chain links TRBV19 to TRBJ1-2; no clear D gene. This CDR3 is 15 amino acids long. Trimming took off 0 bases at V and 0 bases at J, with 8 bases between the two ends. Germline lookup yields CDR1 LNHDA and CDR2 SQIVND (reference sequence). CDR3 residues: CASSIDREANYGYTF. CDR3 nucleotides: TGTGCCAGTAGTATAGATCGGGAAGCTAACTATGGCTACACCTTC. Full variable domain (rest looked up from reference TRBV19 and TRBJ1-2): DGGITQSPKYLFRKEGQNVTLSCEQNLNHDAMYWYRQDPGQGLRLIYYSQIVNDFQKGDIAEGYSVSREKKESFPLTVTSAQKNPTAFYLCASSIDREANYGYTFGSGTRLTVV.

This clonotype has a handful of counts. The chain recombines TRBV15 with TRBJ2-5; 13 bases map to TRBD2. Losses at the gene ends were 0 bases for V and 5 bases for J; bases not matched to a gene: 3. This CDR3 region has 16 residues. The V gene's germline CDR1 is LNHNV and CDR2 YYDKDF (reference sequence). CDR3 nucleotides: TGTGCCACCAGCAGAGATATGACTAGCGGGGGGGAGACCCAGTACTTC. Translated: CATSRDMTSGGETQYF.

Of note for this clonotype: Compared with germline, one end of the junction differs, possibly owing to a read error. The chain is built from TRBV7-9 and TRBJ2-1; 7 bases fit TRBD2. Germline V gene data show CDR1 as SEHNR and CDR2 as FQNEAQ (reference sequence). The CDR3 contains 15 residues. CDR3 sequence reads: CASSLKFGSGGPGDF. For the CDR3, the DNA is TGTGCCAGCAGCTTAAAATTTGGGTCGGGAGGTCCCGGGGACTTC.

This clonotype was counted a few times. The V call is TRBV7-2, the J call TRBJ2-7; the match to TRBD1 covers 9 bases. The trim removed 5 bases at V and 5 bases at J, leaving 10 bases unmatched. Germline loops: CDR1 SGHTA, CDR2 FQGNSA. The CDR3 loop spans 15 amino acids. The CDR3 protein is CASSLTGGYYHEQYF. As DNA, the CDR3 is TGTGCCAGCAGCCTAACAGGGGGCTATTACCACGAGCAGTACTTC.

This clonotype has ten or more counts. V and J are TRBV11-2 and TRBJ2-5; no clear D. CDR1 SGHAT and CDR2 FQNNGV come from the germline V gene. V lost 3 bases to trimming and J lost 4 bases, with 15 bases between them. This CDR3 region has 15 residues. The CDR3 sequence is CASSFRSAWRETQYF. DNA of the CDR3: TGTGCCAGCAGCTTCCGATCGGCTTGGCGAGAGACCCAGTACTTC.

The chain uses TRBV7-2 and TRBJ2-3; D not resolved. Trimming shortened V by 4 bases and J by 4 bases, and 9 bases separated the two germline ends. The CDR3 covers 13 residues. In germline, CDR1 is SGHTA, CDR2 FQGNSA. This chain's CDR3 is CASSSSTADTQYF. The CDR3 coding sequence is TGTGCCAGCAGCTCGTCGACGGCAGATACGCAGTATTTT.

This clonotype was detected many times. This rearrangement joins TRBV6-2 or TRBV6-3 to TRBJ1-1; D possibly corresponds to TRBD1 (6 bases). This CDR3 region has 14 residues. Germline CDR1 is MNHEY and CDR2 is SVGEGT. V shed 2 bases and J shed 6 bases, with 13 bases lying between them. The CDR3 is CASSYHPQGSEAFF. The DNA for the CDR3 is TGTGCCAGCAGTTACCACCCACAGGGCTCTGAAGCTTTCTTT.